Sequencing of this TCR beta chain was carried out in a study of blood T cell repertoires in COVID-19. Assay: immunoSEQ multiplex PCR; the TCRdb copy retains only in-frame clones and omits some. The table has tens of thousands of clones, around 81% seen once; the top ten hold 4% to 6%. CDR3 length equals 15 residues. Germline values: CDR1 SGHAT, CDR2 FQNNGV. V lost 5 bases and J lost 4, with 14 bases in between. The chain is built from TRBV11-2 and TRBJ1-4; weak D call: TRBD1 (6 bases). The sequencing input was peripheral blood. The receptor comes from an elderly man with COVID-19, enrolled during active disease. The CDR3 coding sequence is TGTGCCAGCAGCCCCCCACAGGGCCGTAATGAAAAACTGTTTTTT. Protein product: CASSPPQGRNEKLFF.